This T cell receptor beta chain was documented in a study of identical twins. This clonotype was counted many times. As yet, its antigen is unknown. V was clipped by 3 bases and J by 0 bases, with 11 bases between them. There are 15 residues in the CDR3. Germline V CDR1 and CDR2: ENHRY, SYGVKD. The authors used template switching to add a universal primer site and gave cDNA unique molecular identifiers. TCRdb used MiXCR to reprocess the 5' RACE reads, holding one entry per CDR3 protein. Of about 250,000 distinct CDR3 sequences listed, approximately 8.6% are singletons. Study-wide points: While abundant cord blood beta clonotypes carried fewer insertions, memory repertoires showed no such pattern.

These data were likewise used in another study, on yellow fever vaccine responses in identical twins.

V and J are TRBV10-3 and TRBJ1-2; D remains ambiguous. The TCR comes from a woman under 30 in good health. The sequencing input was CD8+ T cells sorted from blood. CDR3 nucleotide sequence: TGTGCCATCAGTGATGGCGGACGAACTAACTATGGCTACACCTTC. Its translation is CAISDGGRTNYGYTF.